This TCR beta chain was obtained from a study of vaccination and CD4 T cells after COVID-19. With the Oncomine TCR Beta short-read assay, DNA from cultured CD4+ T cells was sequenced. TCRdb itself ran the PCR reads through MiXCR, one entry per CDR3 protein. The table has more than 15,000 distinct CDR3 sequences, about 40% seen once. As regards this clonotype: No antigen is known for it.

With 4 bases removed from V and 1 base from J, the gap between germline ends came to 7 bases. The CDR3 sequence is 13 residues long. Germline CDR1 and CDR2: DFQATT and SNEGSKA (reference sequence). Specified treatment: 10-day PBMC culture with coronavirus spike peptide pools or control peptides (ViraFEST assay). The sequence was collected from a human donor who had recovered from COVID-19. The V call is TRBV20-1, the J call TRBJ2-2; D is uncertain. Sequenced here: CD4+ T cells from blood, cultured in vitro, sampled before SARS-CoV-2 vaccination. CDR3 nucleotides: TGCAGTGCTACGATCGTGAACACCGGGGAGCTGTTTTTT. Translated: CSATIVNTGELFF.